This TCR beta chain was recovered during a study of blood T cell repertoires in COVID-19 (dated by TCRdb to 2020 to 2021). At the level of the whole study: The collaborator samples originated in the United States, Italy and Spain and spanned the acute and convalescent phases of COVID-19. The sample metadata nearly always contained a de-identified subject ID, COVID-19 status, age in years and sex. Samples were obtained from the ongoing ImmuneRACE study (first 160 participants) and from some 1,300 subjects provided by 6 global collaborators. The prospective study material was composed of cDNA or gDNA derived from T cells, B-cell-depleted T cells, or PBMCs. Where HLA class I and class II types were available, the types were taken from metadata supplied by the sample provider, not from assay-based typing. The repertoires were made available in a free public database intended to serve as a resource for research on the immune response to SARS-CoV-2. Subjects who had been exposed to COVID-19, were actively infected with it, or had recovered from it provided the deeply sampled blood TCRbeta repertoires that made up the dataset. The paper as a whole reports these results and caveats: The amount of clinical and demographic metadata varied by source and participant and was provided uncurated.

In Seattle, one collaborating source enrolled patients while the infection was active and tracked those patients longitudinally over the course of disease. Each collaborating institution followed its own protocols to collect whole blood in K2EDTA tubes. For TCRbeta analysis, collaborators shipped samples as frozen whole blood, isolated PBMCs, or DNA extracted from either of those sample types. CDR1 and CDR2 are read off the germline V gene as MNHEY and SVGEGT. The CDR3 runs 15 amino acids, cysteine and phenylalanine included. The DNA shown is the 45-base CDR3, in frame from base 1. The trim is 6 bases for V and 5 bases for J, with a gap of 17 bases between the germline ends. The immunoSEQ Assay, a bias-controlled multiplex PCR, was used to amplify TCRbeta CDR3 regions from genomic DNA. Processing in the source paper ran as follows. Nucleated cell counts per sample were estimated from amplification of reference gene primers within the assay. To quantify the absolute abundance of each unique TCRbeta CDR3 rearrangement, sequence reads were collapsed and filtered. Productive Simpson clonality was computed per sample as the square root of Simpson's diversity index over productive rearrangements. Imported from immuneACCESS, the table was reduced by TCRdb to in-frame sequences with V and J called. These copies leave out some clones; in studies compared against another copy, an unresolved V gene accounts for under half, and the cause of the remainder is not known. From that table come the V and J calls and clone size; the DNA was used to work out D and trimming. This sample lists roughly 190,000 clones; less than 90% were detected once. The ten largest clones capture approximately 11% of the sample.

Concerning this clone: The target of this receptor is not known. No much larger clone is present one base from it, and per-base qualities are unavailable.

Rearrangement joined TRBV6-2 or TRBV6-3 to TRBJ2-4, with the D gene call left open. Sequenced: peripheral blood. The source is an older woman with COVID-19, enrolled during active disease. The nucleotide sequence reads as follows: TGTGCCAGCAGCCCGGTCGCATTTCCAGAAAACATTCAGTACTTC. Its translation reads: CASSPVAFPENIQYF.